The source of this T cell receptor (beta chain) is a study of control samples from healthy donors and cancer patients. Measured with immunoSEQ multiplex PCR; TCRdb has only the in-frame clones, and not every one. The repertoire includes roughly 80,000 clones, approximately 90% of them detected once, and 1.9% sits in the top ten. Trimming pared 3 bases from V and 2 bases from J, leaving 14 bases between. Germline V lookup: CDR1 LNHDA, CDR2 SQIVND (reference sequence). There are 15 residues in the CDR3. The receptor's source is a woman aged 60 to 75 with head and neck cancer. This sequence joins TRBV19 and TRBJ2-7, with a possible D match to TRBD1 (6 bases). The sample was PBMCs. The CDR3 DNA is TGTGCCAGTAGTATTAGTCAGGGGAAAGCCTACGAGCAGTACTTC. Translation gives CASSISQGKAYEQYF.